This entry lists 10 T cell receptor beta chains sequenced from one sample in a study of cytomegalovirus exposure and HLA in healthy donors. Use of 60 Vbeta and 13 Jbeta primers characterized the PCR. Clones were sequenced by immunoSEQ multiplex PCR, and TCRdb holds only the in-frame ones, with some missing. This sample's table has tens of thousands of clones. Sequences were obtained from PBMCs. Every receptor here comes from a man aged 50 or older in good health and CMV-seronegative.

This rearrangement joins TRBV4-1 to TRBJ1-1; no clear D. The CDR3 is 13 amino acids. V was clipped by 6 bases and J by 3 bases, with 11 bases between them. Germline CDR1 and CDR2: MGHRA and YSYEKL. The CDR3 spells CASSRRVDTEAFF. The CDR3 nucleotides are TGCGCCAGCAGTCGACGGGTGGACACTGAAGCTTTCTTT.

The V and J genes are TRBV27 and TRBJ2-3; 10 bases are a match to TRBD1. CDR1 is MNHEY and CDR2 is SMNVEV in the germline V gene (reference sequence). The CDR3 sequence is 16 residues long. V trimming: 8 bases; J trimming: 0 bases; junction bases outside the gene matches: 8. CDR3 DNA sequence: TGTGCCAGCCGGGACAGGGGTTACACTAGCACAGATACGCAGTATTTT. It encodes CASRDRGYTSTDTQYF.

The rearrangement links TRBV7-9 to TRBJ2-2; perhaps TRBD2 as D (5 bases). V was shortened by 4 bases and J by 1 base, with 10 bases between the two germline ends. Germline values: CDR1 SEHNR, CDR2 FQNEAQ (reference sequence). The CDR3 contains 15 residues. The CDR3 DNA reads TGTGCCAGCAGCTATGGACTGGTGAACACCGGGGAGCTGTTTTTT. Translation: CASSYGLVNTGELFF.

This chain connects TRBV27 to TRBJ2-7; D is unclear. From germline, CDR1 is MNHEY and CDR2 SMNVEV (reference sequence). The CDR3 loop spans 10 amino acids. V was trimmed by 8 bases and J by 6 bases, leaving 8 bases between them. In nucleotides, the CDR3 is TGTGCCAGCGGATCGGGCGAGCAGTACTTC. It yields the protein CASGSGEQYF.

V and J are TRBV6-6 and TRBJ2-1; 7 nucleotides match TRBD1. The CDR3 is made up of 15 amino acids. The V gene end was trimmed by 2 bases and the J gene end by 6 bases; junction bases not matched to a gene: 7. Germline V CDR1 and CDR2: MNHNY, SVGAGI (reference sequence). DNA of the CDR3: TGTGCCAGCAGTTACGGGGGACAGCAACGCAATGAGCAGTTCTTC. Its translation is CASSYGGQQRNEQFF.

This chain links TRBV2 with TRBJ2-5; possible D gene TRBD2, 5 bases. The germline V and J ends were trimmed by 8 bases and 6 bases, with 16 bases remaining between them. The germline V gene has CDR1 SNHLY and CDR2 FYNNEI. This CDR3 is built from 13 residues. The CDR3 nucleotides read TGTGCCAGCGGGGTGGCGCGGGCGAAGACCCAGTACTTC. It specifies CASGVARAKTQYF. Variable domain in full (rest from reference TRBV2 and TRBJ2-5): EPEVTQTPSHQVTQMGQEVILRCVPISNHLYFYWYRQILGQKVEFLVSFYNNEISEKSEIFDDQFSVERPDGSNFTLKIRSTKLEDSAMYFCASGVARAKTQYFGPGTRLLVL.

The chain carries TRBV4-2 and TRBJ2-2; 11 bases align to TRBD1. CDR3 length equals 17 residues. After removal of 3 bases from V and 7 bases from J, the junction contained 10 bases not matched to a gene. Germline CDR1 reads LGHNA; CDR2 reads YNFKEQ. The CDR3 DNA reads TGTGCCAGCAGCCATATAGGACAGGGGGCGCTGGGCGGGGAGCTGTTTTTT. Translation gives CASSHIGQGALGGELFF.

The chain uses TRBV7-9 and TRBJ2-7; D uncertain. The V end lost 7 bases, the J end lost 0 bases, and 10 bases lay between the germline ends. The CDR3 is made up of 13 amino acids. Germline V gene sequence: CDR1 SEHNR, CDR2 FQNEAQ (reference sequence). Here the CDR3 DNA reads TGTGCCAGCACCATTAGAGACTCCTACGAGCAGTACTTC. It translates to CASTIRDSYEQYF.

The J gene is TRBJ2-7, the V gene TRBV28; D is ambiguous. This CDR3 contains 12 residues. The V and J ends lost 2 bases and 3 bases respectively, with 5 bases between them. CDR1 and CDR2 from the germline V gene are MDHEN and SYDVKM. The CDR3 sequence is CASSLESYEQYF. The CDR3 bases are TGTGCCAGCAGTTTAGAGAGCTACGAGCAGTACTTC.

The gene calls are TRBV5-6 and TRBJ2-5; D gene unclear. Germline V gene data show CDR1 as SGHDT and CDR2 as YYEEEE. The CDR3 runs 13 residues. Trimming took off 1 base at V and 2 bases at J, with 6 bases between the two ends. Here the CDR3 DNA reads TGTGCCAGCAGCTTGCAGACACAAGAGACCCAGTACTTC. Amino acids: CASSLQTQETQYF.